The clone carrying this TCR beta chain was seen a handful of times. This specimen comes from a study of T-cell memory formation after mild COVID-19. TCRdb ran MiXCR on the 5' RACE reads and lists one entry per CDR3 protein. The sample contains about 350,000 distinct CDR3 sequences, roughly 13% of which appear only once. Germline lookup yields CDR1 SGHTA and CDR2 FQGNSA. CDR3 size: 15 residues. Trimming took off 6 bases at V and 0 bases at J, with 14 bases between the two ends. The genes are TRBV7-2 and TRBJ1-2; D uncertain. The clonotype was recovered from a man younger than 30 who had mild COVID-19 (a few samples of this study predate the infection). Cell type and time point are not known. The sequenced sample consisted of PBMCs or a T cell subset sorted from them (not recorded which). This chain's CDR3 is CASRFSSGSNYGYTF. The CDR3 DNA sequence: TGTGCCAGCAGATTCTCCTCCGGGTCTAACTATGGCTACACCTTC.